One sample yielded the 10 T cell receptor beta chains listed below, sequenced in a study of shared clonotypes between healthy human individuals. TCRdb's copy holds only in-frame clones and misses some; the assay was immunoSEQ multiplex PCR. This sample yields fewer than 1.8 million clones, of which around 98.5% are seen a single time; approximately 0.4% belongs to the top ten. Sample: naive CD4+ T cells sorted from blood. Subset specified: CD45RA+ positively selected. Receptors were obtained from a man aged 25-45 years in good health.

The chain employs TRBV29-1 and TRBJ1-3, with D uncertain. CDR1 and CDR2 from the germline V gene are SQVTM and ANQGSEA. This CDR3 is built from 13 residues. The V and J ends lost 6 bases and 0 bases respectively, with 9 bases between them. CDR3 loop: CSVSGDSGNTIYF. DNA of the CDR3: TGCAGCGTCTCAGGAGACTCTGGAAACACCATATATTTT.

The rearrangement joins TRBV27 to TRBJ2-7; possibly TRBD2 for D (5 bases). CDR3 size: 14 residues. Looked up from germline, CDR1 is MNHEY and CDR2 is SMNVEV (reference sequence). Trimming pared 6 bases from V and 0 bases from J, leaving 12 bases between. This CDR3 reads CASRSIGSSYEQYF. The CDR3 DNA reads TGTGCCAGCAGAAGTATAGGGAGCTCCTACGAGCAGTACTTC.

This clone was picked up one time. V usage is TRBV28 and J usage is TRBJ1-1, with D perhaps TRBD1 (5 bases). The CDR3 has 15 residues. Trimming removed 11 bases at V and 2 bases at J, with 21 bases between. From germline, CDR1 is MDHEN and CDR2 SYDVKM. The CDR3 nucleotides read TGTGCCCGAGTCGCCGGGGGACCCGAAAACACTGAAGCTTTCTTT. This gives the protein CARVAGGPENTEAFF.

V usage is TRBV5-4 and J usage is TRBJ1-5; D is perhaps TRBD1 (6 bases). V lost 2 bases to trimming and J lost 5 bases, with 17 bases between them. The CDR3 extends over 16 amino acids. Germline V gene lookup returns CDR1 SGHNT and CDR2 YYREEE (reference sequence). The CDR3 sequence is CASSLGGHSTDQPQHF. The CDR3 DNA is TGTGCCAGCAGCTTAGGGGGACACTCGACTGATCAGCCCCAGCATTTT.

This chain connects TRBV28 to TRBJ2-7; no firm D call. With 2 bases removed from V and 4 bases from J, the gap between germline ends came to 6 bases. This CDR3 has 12 amino acids. The germline CDR1 and CDR2 sequences are MDHEN and SYDVKM. CDR3 bases: TGTGCCAGCAGTTTACTTAGGTACGAGCAGTACTTC. It translates to CASSLLRYEQYF. The variable domain in full, completed from reference TRBV28 and TRBJ2-7, reads DVKVTQSSRYLVKRTGEKVFLECVQDMDHENMFWYRQDPGLGLRLIYFSYDVKMKEKGDIPEGYSVSREKKERFSLILESASTNQTSMYLCASSLLRYEQYFGPGTRLTVT.

This clone was recorded only once. The CDR3 here is CASSEDRTSYEQYF. In DNA form, the CDR3 reads TGTGCCAGCAGTGAGGACCGCACCTCCTACGAGCAGTACTTC. The chain recombines TRBV2 with TRBJ2-7, with D hard to call. CDR1 SNHLY and CDR2 FYNNEI come from the germline V gene. V dropped 3 bases and J dropped 0 bases, with 9 bases sitting between them. The CDR3 contains 14 residues.

The chain recombines TRBV10-1 with TRBJ2-7; 9 positions agree with TRBD1. This CDR3 region has 14 residues. The J segment lost 2 bases and the V segment lost 10 bases, leaving 9 bases of the junction unmatched. The germline gives CDR1 WNHNN, CDR2 SYGVQD (reference sequence). CDR3 in amino acids: CATSPGQGPYEQYF. CDR3 nucleotide sequence: TGCGCCACCAGCCCGGGACAGGGTCCCTACGAGCAGTACTTC.

This CDR3 is CASSTQRSNQPQHF. Here the CDR3 DNA reads TGTGCCAGTAGTACCCAACGGAGCAATCAGCCCCAGCATTTT. The J gene is TRBJ1-5, the V gene TRBV19; D is unresolved. The CDR3 runs to 14 residues. Germline V gives CDR1 LNHDA, CDR2 SQIVND (reference sequence). Trimming took 4 bases from V and 1 from J, leaving 8 bases between them.

The chain is built from TRBV4-2 and TRBJ2-1, with TRBD2 identical over 11 bases. V was clipped by 0 bases and J by 8 bases; unmatched bases: 12. This CDR3 has 18 residues. Germline V gene lookup returns CDR1 LGHNA and CDR2 YNFKEQ. The CDR3 sequence is CASSQDSASGRSRDEQFF. The CDR3 region has the DNA TGTGCCAGCAGCCAAGATTCGGCTAGCGGGAGGTCTAGGGATGAGCAGTTCTTC.

This chain connects TRBV5-1 to TRBJ2-7; 8 nucleotides match TRBD2. The CDR3 consists of 15 residues. J lost 2 bases, V lost 4 bases, and 8 bases had no gene match. In germline, CDR1 is SGHRS, CDR2 YFSETQ. CDR3 region: CASSLISGITYEQYF. CDR3 nucleotides: TGCGCCAGCAGCCTTATTAGCGGGATCACCTACGAGCAGTACTTC.